A selection of T cell receptor beta chains follows, all from one sample in a study of blood T cells in healthy people across ages. TCRdb ran MiXCR on the 5' RACE reads and lists one entry per CDR3 protein. The sample has fewer than 2 million distinct CDR3 sequences; around 40% are singletons. Sequenced material: blood. The receptor source for this set is a human donor in good health. CDR3s include the opening cysteine and the closing phenylalanine or tryptophan. Each record gives: V gene, D gene, J gene, clone size, CDR3 protein, CDR3 DNA. A D gene is named only where the DNA matches it firmly. Size tells how often a clone was seen (once, few, many) or the class of an expanded clone, and some rows leave it out.

V gene: TRBV3-1; D gene: NA; J gene: TRBJ2-5; clone size: NA; CDR3 protein: CASSSGPIQETQYF; CDR3 DNA: TGTGCCAGCAGCTCGGGACCTATTCAAGAGACCCAGTACTTC
V gene: TRBV4-3; D gene: TRBD1; J gene: TRBJ2-1; clone size: few; CDR3 protein: CASSQGGQGSNEQFF; CDR3 DNA: TGCGCCAGCAGCCAAGGGGGACAGGGCAGTAATGAGCAGTTCTTC
V gene: TRBV5-1; D gene: NA; J gene: TRBJ2-7; clone size: NA; CDR3 protein: CASTLIGGTYEQYF; CDR3 DNA: TGCGCCAGCACTCTAATAGGCGGGACCTACGAGCAGTACTTC
V gene: TRBV20-1; D gene: NA; J gene: TRBJ1-1; clone size: few; CDR3 protein: CSASWTPGGDTEAFF; CDR3 DNA: TGCAGTGCTAGCTGGACCCCTGGGGGTGACACTGAAGCTTTCTTT
V gene: TRBV20-1; D gene: NA; J gene: TRBJ2-7; clone size: NA; CDR3 protein: CSASRAGTGYEQYF; CDR3 DNA: TGCAGTGCTAGTCGGGCGGGTACTGGTTACGAGCAGTACTTC
V gene: TRBV10-3; D gene: TRBD1; J gene: TRBJ1-5; clone size: NA; CDR3 protein: CAISGDRGGRGNQPQHF; CDR3 DNA: TGTGCCATCAGTGGCGACAGGGGAGGACGCGGCAATCAGCCCCAGCATTTT
V gene: TRBV5-1; D gene: TRBD1; J gene: TRBJ1-2; clone size: few; CDR3 protein: CASSPRQGEDYGYTF; CDR3 DNA: TGCGCCAGCAGCCCCCGACAGGGAGAGGACTATGGCTACACCTTC
V gene: TRBV29-1; D gene: NA; J gene: TRBJ2-5; clone size: many; CDR3 protein: CSVEGTELQETQYF; CDR3 DNA: TGCAGCGTTGAGGGGACGGAGTTACAAGAGACCCAGTACTTC
V gene: TRBV18; D gene: TRBD1; J gene: TRBJ2-3; clone size: NA; CDR3 protein: CASSPSRGQGAGDTQYF; CDR3 DNA: TGTGCCAGCTCACCGTCAAGAGGACAGGGGGCTGGAGATACGCAGTATTTT
V gene: TRBV28; D gene: NA; J gene: TRBJ2-7; clone size: few; CDR3 protein: CASKRRVGVSYEQYF; CDR3 DNA: TGTGCCAGCAAAAGGAGGGTTGGGGTTTCGTACGAGCAGTACTTC
V gene: TRBV7-2; D gene: NA; J gene: TRBJ2-3; clone size: few; CDR3 protein: CASSYYREGGTQYF; CDR3 DNA: TGTGCCAGCAGCTATTACAGGGAGGGGGGTACGCAGTATTTT
V gene: TRBV4-3; D gene: TRBD2; J gene: TRBJ2-3; clone size: NA; CDR3 protein: CASSRPGLAATRNSTDTLYF; CDR3 DNA: TGCGCCAGCAGCCGACCGGGACTAGCGGCTACCCGAAACTCCACAGATACGCTGTATTTT
V gene: TRBV12-3/TRBV12-4; D gene: NA; J gene: TRBJ2-4; clone size: once; CDR3 protein: CASTIDSGGSKNVQYF; CDR3 DNA: TGTGCCAGCACCATAGACAGCGGTGGATCCAAAAACGTTCAGTACTTC
V gene: TRBV4-2; D gene: NA; J gene: TRBJ2-3; clone size: NA; CDR3 protein: CASSQDGQWDTQYF; CDR3 DNA: TGTGCCAGCAGCCAAGATGGACAGTGGGATACGCAGTATTTT
V gene: TRBV6-2/TRBV6-3; D gene: TRBD1; J gene: TRBJ1-2; clone size: NA; CDR3 protein: CASKTWDSSYGYTF; CDR3 DNA: TGTGCCAGCAAAACCTGGGACAGCTCCTATGGCTACACCTTC
V gene: TRBV7-9; D gene: NA; J gene: TRBJ2-6; clone size: NA; CDR3 protein: CASSLDPKSVLTF; CDR3 DNA: TGTGCCAGCAGCTTGGACCCAAAGAGCGTCCTGACTTTC
V gene: TRBV27; D gene: TRBD1; J gene: TRBJ2-7; clone size: NA; CDR3 protein: CASSADRVGYEQYF; CDR3 DNA: TGTGCCAGCAGTGCGGACAGGGTGGGCTACGAGCAGTACTTC
V gene: TRBV7-2; D gene: NA; J gene: TRBJ2-5; clone size: many; CDR3 protein: CASSLGVIQTQYF; CDR3 DNA: TGTGCCAGCAGCTTAGGGGTTATCCAGACCCAGTACTTC
V gene: TRBV7-2; D gene: NA; J gene: TRBJ1-1; clone size: few; CDR3 protein: CASSPVRAMGTEAFF; CDR3 DNA: TGTGCCAGCAGCCCAGTAAGAGCTATGGGCACTGAAGCTTTCTTT
V gene: TRBV29-1; D gene: NA; J gene: TRBJ2-3; clone size: NA; CDR3 protein: CSDSGGTDTQYF; CDR3 DNA: TGCAGCGATTCAGGGGGCACAGATACGCAGTATTTT
V gene: TRBV15; D gene: NA; J gene: TRBJ2-7; clone size: NA; CDR3 protein: CATSRDHNEQYF; CDR3 DNA: TGTGCCACCAGCAGAGATCACAACGAGCAGTACTTC
V gene: TRBV24-1; D gene: TRBD1; J gene: TRBJ2-3; clone size: NA; CDR3 protein: CATSGGTGSTDTQYF; CDR3 DNA: TGTGCCACCAGTGGAGGGACAGGGTCCACAGATACGCAGTATTTT
V gene: TRBV12-3/TRBV12-4; D gene: NA; J gene: TRBJ1-1; clone size: NA; CDR3 protein: CASSFLLQTEAFF; CDR3 DNA: TGTGCCAGCAGTTTCCTACTCCAAACTGAAGCTTTCTTT
V gene: TRBV7-8; D gene: TRBD1; J gene: TRBJ2-2; clone size: NA; CDR3 protein: CASSLWQGASNTGELFF; CDR3 DNA: TGTGCCAGCAGCTTATGGCAGGGGGCCTCGAACACCGGGGAGCTGTTTTTT
V gene: TRBV7-3; D gene: NA; J gene: TRBJ1-1; clone size: NA; CDR3 protein: CASSFGVEVTEAFF; CDR3 DNA: TGTGCCAGCAGCTTTGGGGTGGAGGTAACTGAAGCTTTCTTT
V gene: TRBV29-1; D gene: NA; J gene: TRBJ2-5; clone size: NA; CDR3 protein: CSVVTGTFQETQYF; CDR3 DNA: TGCAGCGTTGTAACCGGGACATTCCAAGAGACCCAGTACTTC
V gene: TRBV7-2; D gene: TRBD1; J gene: TRBJ2-1; clone size: NA; CDR3 protein: CASSLVQGIGEQFF; CDR3 DNA: TGTGCCAGCAGCTTAGTACAGGGGATAGGTGAGCAGTTCTTC
V gene: TRBV27; D gene: NA; J gene: TRBJ1-2; clone size: NA; CDR3 protein: CASSLTESGNYGYTF; CDR3 DNA: TGTGCCAGCAGTTTAACTGAATCAGGGAACTATGGCTACACCTTC
V gene: TRBV13; D gene: NA; J gene: TRBJ1-6; clone size: few; CDR3 protein: CASSSARERSPLHF; CDR3 DNA: TGTGCCAGCAGCTCAGCCCGGGAACGCTCACCCCTCCACTTT
V gene: TRBV7-9; D gene: TRBD1; J gene: TRBJ1-2; clone size: NA; CDR3 protein: CASSNRGPGGYTF; CDR3 DNA: TGTGCCAGCAGCAACAGGGGCCCCGGGGGCTACACCTTC
V gene: TRBV7-8; D gene: TRBD1; J gene: TRBJ1-2; clone size: NA; CDR3 protein: CASSGRDRGPDGYTF; CDR3 DNA: TGTGCCAGCAGCGGTCGGGACAGGGGGCCCGACGGCTACACCTTC
V gene: TRBV12-5; D gene: TRBD2; J gene: TRBJ2-1; clone size: few; CDR3 protein: CASAQRAGISYNEQFF; CDR3 DNA: TGTGCTAGTGCTCAAAGAGCGGGGATCTCCTACAATGAGCAGTTCTTC
V gene: TRBV12-3/TRBV12-4; D gene: NA; J gene: TRBJ1-2; clone size: NA; CDR3 protein: CASSRGLGGYTF; CDR3 DNA: TGTGCCAGCAGCCGCGGTCTGGGGGGCTACACCTTC
V gene: TRBV3-1; D gene: NA; J gene: TRBJ2-3; clone size: NA; CDR3 protein: CASSGNRVDTQYF; CDR3 DNA: TGTGCCAGCAGCGGAAATAGGGTAGATACGCAGTATTTT
V gene: TRBV10-3; D gene: NA; J gene: TRBJ2-3; clone size: NA; CDR3 protein: CAIRGEGNTADTQYF; CDR3 DNA: TGTGCCATCAGGGGCGAAGGGAACACAGCAGATACGCAGTATTTT
V gene: TRBV5-1; D gene: NA; J gene: TRBJ1-2; clone size: NA; CDR3 protein: CASSLGGAKDYGYTF; CDR3 DNA: TGCGCCAGCAGCTTGGGAGGGGCCAAGGACTATGGCTACACCTTC
V gene: TRBV7-2; D gene: NA; J gene: TRBJ2-1; clone size: NA; CDR3 protein: CASSLTGTADNEQFF; CDR3 DNA: TGTGCCAGCAGCCTCACCGGGACGGCCGACAATGAGCAGTTCTTC
V gene: TRBV5-1; D gene: NA; J gene: TRBJ2-1; clone size: NA; CDR3 protein: CASSFQLSSYNEQFF; CDR3 DNA: TGCGCCAGCAGCTTCCAGTTGAGCTCCTACAATGAGCAGTTCTTC
V gene: TRBV12-3/TRBV12-4; D gene: NA; J gene: TRBJ2-1; clone size: few; CDR3 protein: CASSSRQIEQFF; CDR3 DNA: TGTGCCAGCAGTTCTCGACAGATTGAACAGTTCTTC
V gene: TRBV3-1; D gene: NA; J gene: TRBJ2-1; clone size: NA; CDR3 protein: CASSPAGQAGYNEQFF; CDR3 DNA: TGCGCCAGCAGCCCTGCGGGACAAGCGGGGTACAATGAGCAGTTCTTC
V gene: TRBV5-1; D gene: NA; J gene: TRBJ2-1; clone size: NA; CDR3 protein: CASSLPQANYNEQFF; CDR3 DNA: TGCGCCAGCAGCTTACCTCAGGCAAACTACAATGAGCAGTTCTTC
V gene: TRBV20-1; D gene: TRBD2; J gene: TRBJ2-1; clone size: few; CDR3 protein: CSARPERGSYNEQFF; CDR3 DNA: TGCAGTGCACGACCTGAGCGGGGCTCCTACAATGAGCAGTTCTTC